These 10 T cell receptor beta chains came from one sample sequenced in a study of T cell responses to AZD1222 COVID-19 vaccine. The method was immunoSEQ multiplex PCR; TCRdb's version includes in-frame clones alone and lacks a portion of them. The sample lists 60,000 to 90,000 clones, roughly 87% occurring once. The source material was peripheral blood, sampled 28 days after the second AZD1222 dose. The receptors were sampled from an adult who received the AZD1222 COVID-19 vaccine.

The genes are TRBV5-6 and TRBJ2-7; D is possibly TRBD1 (6 bases). The V gene's germline CDR1 is SGHDT and CDR2 YYEEEE. The CDR3 is 14 amino acids. With 2 bases removed from V and 0 bases from J, the gap between germline ends came to 9 bases. The CDR3 sequence: CASSFGQSSYEQYF. CDR3 sequence (DNA): TGTGCCAGCAGCTTCGGACAGTCCTCCTACGAGCAGTACTTC.

The chain combines TRBV6-5 with TRBJ2-1, with a weak D call TRBD2 (5 bases). Germline V lookup: CDR1 MNHEY, CDR2 SVGAGI. The CDR3 spans 13 residues. V lost 2 bases and J lost 3, with 5 bases in between. CDR3 residues: CASSYTSYNEQFF. In DNA form, the CDR3 reads TGTGCCAGCAGTTACACTAGCTACAATGAGCAGTTCTTC.

A single count supports this clone. This chain links TRBV9 with TRBJ2-2; the D gene is possibly TRBD1 (6 bases). The V gene's germline CDR1 is SGDLS and CDR2 YYNGEE. V was trimmed by 1 base and J by 4 bases, leaving 14 bases between them. The CDR3 consists of 16 residues. The CDR3 DNA reads as TGTGCCAGCAGCGTACGGGACACCGTAATCACCGGGGAGCTGTTTTTT. Translated: CASSVRDTVITGELFF.

This chain links TRBV18 with TRBJ1-5, with a weak D call TRBD1 (6 bases). Germline CDR1 reads KGHSH; CDR2 reads LQKENI. The CDR3 extends over 15 amino acids. The V end was cut by 6 bases, the J end by 3 bases, with 15 bases between. The CDR3 is CASSLRGTDNQPQHF. The CDR3 coding sequence is TGTGCCAGCTCCCTGAGGGGGACCGACAATCAGCCCCAGCATTTT.

The chain has TRBV9 and TRBJ2-7; D is unresolved. V gave up 4 bases and J gave up 2 bases, with 10 bases separating them. Per germline, CDR1 SGDLS and CDR2 YYNGEE. The CDR3 consists of 13 residues. The CDR3 reads CASSRADAYEQYF. The CDR3 region has the DNA TGTGCCAGCAGCCGTGCAGACGCCTACGAGCAGTACTTC.

This chain connects TRBV13 to TRBJ1-1; tentatively, D is TRBD1 (6 bases). This CDR3 region has 13 residues. V lost 5 bases, J lost 1 base, and 8 bases lay in between. From germline, CDR1 is PRHDT and CDR2 FYEKMQ (reference sequence). CDR3 coding DNA: TGTGCCAGCAGCCGGACAGAGAACACTGAAGCTTTCTTT. Protein sequence: CASSRTENTEAFF.

The chain has TRBV7-3 and TRBJ1-1; tentative D call: TRBD1 (6 bases). Trimming shortened V by 5 bases and J by 2 bases, and 12 bases separated the two germline ends. CDR3 length: 14 amino acids. CDR1 SGHTA and CDR2 FQGTGA come from the germline V gene. This chain's CDR3 is CASSQTGVNTEAFF. The CDR3, as DNA: TGTGCCAGCAGCCAGACAGGAGTTAACACTGAAGCTTTCTTT.

The J gene is TRBJ2-7, the V gene TRBV6-5; D is perhaps TRBD1 (6 bases). CDR1 MNHEY and CDR2 SVGAGI come from the germline V gene. Between the trimmed V and J ends, which lost 5 bases and 7 bases, there was a span of 12 bases. This CDR3 is built from 12 residues. CDR3 nucleotide sequence: TGTGCCAGCAGTAAGGACAGAAGGGAGCAGTACTTC. Its protein is CASSKDRREQYF.

This clone was seen once. The chain employs TRBV3-1 (or the pseudogene TRBV3-2) and TRBJ2-1; the match to TRBD2 covers 8 bases. The V gene end was trimmed by 1 base and the J gene end by 0 bases; junction bases not matched to a gene: 11. Germline V lookup: CDR1 LGHDT, CDR2 YNNKEL (reference sequence). The CDR3 spans 19 residues. The CDR3 bases are TGTGCCAGCAGCCAAGCGGCTCTAGCGGGTCTGAGCTCCTACAATGAGCAGTTCTTC. Its translation: CASSQAALAGLSSYNEQFF.

DNA for the CDR3: TGTGCCAGTAGTTGGGGGGACTCTGGAAACACCATATATTTT. It yields the protein CASSWGDSGNTIYF. The chain uses TRBV19 and TRBJ1-3; TRBD1 might be the D (5 bases). The CDR3 contains 14 residues. From germline, CDR1 is LNHDA and CDR2 SQIVND (reference sequence). V was cut by 5 bases and J by 0 bases, with 8 bases left in between.